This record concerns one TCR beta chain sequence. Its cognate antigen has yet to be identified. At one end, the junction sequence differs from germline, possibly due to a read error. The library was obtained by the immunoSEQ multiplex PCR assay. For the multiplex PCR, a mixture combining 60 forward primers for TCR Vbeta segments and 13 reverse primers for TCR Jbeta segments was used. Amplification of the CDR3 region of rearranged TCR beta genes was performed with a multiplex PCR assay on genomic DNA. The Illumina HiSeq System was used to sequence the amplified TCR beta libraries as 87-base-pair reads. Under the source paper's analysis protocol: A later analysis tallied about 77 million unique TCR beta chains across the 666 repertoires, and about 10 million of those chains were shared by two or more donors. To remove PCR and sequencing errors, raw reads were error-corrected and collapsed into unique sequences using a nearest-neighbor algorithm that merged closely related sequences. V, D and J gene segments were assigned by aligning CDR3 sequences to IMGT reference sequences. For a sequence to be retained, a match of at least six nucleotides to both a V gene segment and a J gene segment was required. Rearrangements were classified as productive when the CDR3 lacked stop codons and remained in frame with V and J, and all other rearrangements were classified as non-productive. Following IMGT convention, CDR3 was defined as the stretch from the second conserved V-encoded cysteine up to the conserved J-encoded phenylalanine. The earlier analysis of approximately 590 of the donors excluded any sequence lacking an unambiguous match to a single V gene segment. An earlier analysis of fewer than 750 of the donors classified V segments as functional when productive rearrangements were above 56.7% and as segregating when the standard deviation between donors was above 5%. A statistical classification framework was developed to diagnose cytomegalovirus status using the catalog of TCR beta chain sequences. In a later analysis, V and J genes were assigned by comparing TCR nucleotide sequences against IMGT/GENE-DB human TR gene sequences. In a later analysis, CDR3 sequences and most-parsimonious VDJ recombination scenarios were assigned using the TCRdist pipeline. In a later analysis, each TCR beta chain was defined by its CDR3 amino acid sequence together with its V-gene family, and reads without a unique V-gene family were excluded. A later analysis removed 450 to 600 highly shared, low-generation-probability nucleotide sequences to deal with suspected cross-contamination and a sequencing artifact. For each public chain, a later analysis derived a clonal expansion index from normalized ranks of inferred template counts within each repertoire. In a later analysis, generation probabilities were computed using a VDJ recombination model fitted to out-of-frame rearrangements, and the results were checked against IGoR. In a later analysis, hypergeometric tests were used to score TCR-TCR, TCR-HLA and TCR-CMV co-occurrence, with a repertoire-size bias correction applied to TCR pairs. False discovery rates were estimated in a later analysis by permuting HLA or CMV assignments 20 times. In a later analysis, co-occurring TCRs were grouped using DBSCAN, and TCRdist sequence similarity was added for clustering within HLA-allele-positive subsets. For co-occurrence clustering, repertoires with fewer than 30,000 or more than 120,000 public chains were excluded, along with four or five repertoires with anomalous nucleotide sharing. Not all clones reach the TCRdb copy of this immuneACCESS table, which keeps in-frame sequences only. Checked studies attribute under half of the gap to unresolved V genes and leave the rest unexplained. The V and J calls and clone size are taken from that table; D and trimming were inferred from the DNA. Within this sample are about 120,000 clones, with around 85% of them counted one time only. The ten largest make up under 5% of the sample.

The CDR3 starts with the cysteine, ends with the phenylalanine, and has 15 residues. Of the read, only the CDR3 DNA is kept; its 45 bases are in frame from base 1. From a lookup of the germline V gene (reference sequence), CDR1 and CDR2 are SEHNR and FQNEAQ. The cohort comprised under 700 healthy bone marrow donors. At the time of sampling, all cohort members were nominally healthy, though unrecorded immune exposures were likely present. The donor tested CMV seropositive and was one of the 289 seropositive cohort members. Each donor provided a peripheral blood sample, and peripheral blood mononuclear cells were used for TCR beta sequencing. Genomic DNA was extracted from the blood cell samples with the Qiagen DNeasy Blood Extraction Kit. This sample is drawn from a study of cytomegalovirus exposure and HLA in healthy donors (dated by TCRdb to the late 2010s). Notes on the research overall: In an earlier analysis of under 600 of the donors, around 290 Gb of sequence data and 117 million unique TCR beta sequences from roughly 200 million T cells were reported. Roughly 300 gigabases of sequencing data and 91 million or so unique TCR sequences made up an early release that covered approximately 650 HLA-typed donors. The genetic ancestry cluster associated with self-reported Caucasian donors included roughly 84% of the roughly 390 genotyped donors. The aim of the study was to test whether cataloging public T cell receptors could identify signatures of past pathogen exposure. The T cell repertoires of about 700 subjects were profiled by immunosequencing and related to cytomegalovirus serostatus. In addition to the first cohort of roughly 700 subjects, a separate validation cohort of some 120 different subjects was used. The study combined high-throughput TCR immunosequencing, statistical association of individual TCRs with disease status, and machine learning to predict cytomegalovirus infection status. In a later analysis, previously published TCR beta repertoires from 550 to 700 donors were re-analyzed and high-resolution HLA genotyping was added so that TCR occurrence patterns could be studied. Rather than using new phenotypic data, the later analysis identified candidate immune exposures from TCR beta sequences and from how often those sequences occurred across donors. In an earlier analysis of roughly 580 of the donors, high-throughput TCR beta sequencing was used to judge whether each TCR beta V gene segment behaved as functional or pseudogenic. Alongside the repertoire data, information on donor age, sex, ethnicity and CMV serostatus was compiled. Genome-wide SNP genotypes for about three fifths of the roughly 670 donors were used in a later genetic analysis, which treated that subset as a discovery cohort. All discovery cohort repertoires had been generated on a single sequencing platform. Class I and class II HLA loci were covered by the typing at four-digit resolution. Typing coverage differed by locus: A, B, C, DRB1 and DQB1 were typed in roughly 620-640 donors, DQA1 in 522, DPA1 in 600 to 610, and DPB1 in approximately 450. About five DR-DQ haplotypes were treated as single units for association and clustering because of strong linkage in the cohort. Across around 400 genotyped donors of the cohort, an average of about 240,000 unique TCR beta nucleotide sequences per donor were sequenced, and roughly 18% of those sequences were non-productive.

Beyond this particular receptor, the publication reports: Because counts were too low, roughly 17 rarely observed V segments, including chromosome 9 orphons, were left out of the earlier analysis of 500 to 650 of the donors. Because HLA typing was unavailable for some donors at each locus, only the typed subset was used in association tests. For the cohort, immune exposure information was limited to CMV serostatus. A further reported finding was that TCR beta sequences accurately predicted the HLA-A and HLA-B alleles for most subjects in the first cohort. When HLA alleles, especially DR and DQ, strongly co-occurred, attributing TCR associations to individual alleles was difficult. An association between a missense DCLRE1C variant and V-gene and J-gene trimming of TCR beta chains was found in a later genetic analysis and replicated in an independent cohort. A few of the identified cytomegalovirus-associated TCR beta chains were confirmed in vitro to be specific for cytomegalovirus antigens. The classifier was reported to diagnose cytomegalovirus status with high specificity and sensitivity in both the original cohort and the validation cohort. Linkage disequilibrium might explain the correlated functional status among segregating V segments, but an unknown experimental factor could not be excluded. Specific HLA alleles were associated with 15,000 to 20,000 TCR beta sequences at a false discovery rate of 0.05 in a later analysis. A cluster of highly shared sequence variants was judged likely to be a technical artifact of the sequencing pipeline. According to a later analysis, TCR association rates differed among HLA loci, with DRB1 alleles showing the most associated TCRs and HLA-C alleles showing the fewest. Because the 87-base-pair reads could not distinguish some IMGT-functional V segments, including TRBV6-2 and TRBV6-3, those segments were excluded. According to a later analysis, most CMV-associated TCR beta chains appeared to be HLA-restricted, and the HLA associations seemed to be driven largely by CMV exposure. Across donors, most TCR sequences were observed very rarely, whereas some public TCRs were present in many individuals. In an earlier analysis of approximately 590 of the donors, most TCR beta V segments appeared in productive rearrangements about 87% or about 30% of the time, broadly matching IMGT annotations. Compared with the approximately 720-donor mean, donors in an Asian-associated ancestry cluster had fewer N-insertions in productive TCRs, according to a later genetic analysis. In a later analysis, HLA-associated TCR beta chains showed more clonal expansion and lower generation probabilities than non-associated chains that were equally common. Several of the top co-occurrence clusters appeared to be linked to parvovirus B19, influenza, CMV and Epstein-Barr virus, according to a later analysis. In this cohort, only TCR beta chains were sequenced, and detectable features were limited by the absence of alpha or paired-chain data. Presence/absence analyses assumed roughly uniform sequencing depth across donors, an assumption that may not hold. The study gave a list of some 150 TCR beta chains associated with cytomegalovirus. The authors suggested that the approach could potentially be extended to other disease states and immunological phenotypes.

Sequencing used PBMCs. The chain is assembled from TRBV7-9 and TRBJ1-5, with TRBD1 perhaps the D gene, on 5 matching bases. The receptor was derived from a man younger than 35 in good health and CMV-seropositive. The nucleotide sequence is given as TGTTCCAGCAGCCCAGGAAGACAGCCTAATCAGCCCCAGCATTTT. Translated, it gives CSSSPGRQPNQPQHF.